The clone carrying this TCR beta chain was picked up many times. Antigen: not known. This sample stems from a study of cytomegalovirus exposure and HLA in healthy donors. Overall study results and limits: A classifier reportedly called cytomegalovirus status with high sensitivity and specificity.

V lost 4 bases and J lost 4, with 16 bases in between. CDR1 SGHDN and CDR2 FVKESK come from the germline V gene. This CDR3 is built from 15 residues. Using immunoSEQ multiplex PCR, the repertoire was profiled, and TCRdb retains in-frame clones only, with some absent. The table shows under 250,000 clones, with roughly 87% occurring only once. The donors were members of the validation cohort comprising approximately 110 subjects, separate from the approximately 670-subject first cohort. The receptor was isolated from a woman aged 18-29 years in good health and CMV-seropositive. The chain carries TRBV14 and TRBJ1-1; D is ambiguous. The specimen sequenced was PBMCs. The CDR3: CASSPFYTGGTEAFF. The DNA of the CDR3 is TGTGCCAGCAGCCCCTTCTACACGGGTGGCACTGAAGCTTTCTTT.